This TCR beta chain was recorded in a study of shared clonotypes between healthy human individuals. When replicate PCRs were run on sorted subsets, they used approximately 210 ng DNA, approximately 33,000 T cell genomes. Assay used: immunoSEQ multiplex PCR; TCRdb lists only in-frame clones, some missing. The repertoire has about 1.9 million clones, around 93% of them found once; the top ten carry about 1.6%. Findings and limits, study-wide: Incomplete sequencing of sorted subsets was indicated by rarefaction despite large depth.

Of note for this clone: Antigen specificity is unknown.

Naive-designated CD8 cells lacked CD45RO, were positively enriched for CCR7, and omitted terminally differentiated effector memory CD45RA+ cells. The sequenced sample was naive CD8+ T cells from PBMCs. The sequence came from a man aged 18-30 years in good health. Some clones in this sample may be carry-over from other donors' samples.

The CDR3 loop is CASSSGEPGASYNEQFF. The CDR3 nucleotides read TGTGCCAGCAGCTCCGGGGAACCGGGAGCCTCCTACAATGAGCAGTTCTTC. The chain links TRBV4-2 to TRBJ2-1; perhaps TRBD2 as D (6 bases). The V gene's germline CDR1 is LGHNA and CDR2 YNFKEQ. V lost 5 bases to trimming and J lost 0 bases, with 17 bases between them. The CDR3 totals 17 residues.